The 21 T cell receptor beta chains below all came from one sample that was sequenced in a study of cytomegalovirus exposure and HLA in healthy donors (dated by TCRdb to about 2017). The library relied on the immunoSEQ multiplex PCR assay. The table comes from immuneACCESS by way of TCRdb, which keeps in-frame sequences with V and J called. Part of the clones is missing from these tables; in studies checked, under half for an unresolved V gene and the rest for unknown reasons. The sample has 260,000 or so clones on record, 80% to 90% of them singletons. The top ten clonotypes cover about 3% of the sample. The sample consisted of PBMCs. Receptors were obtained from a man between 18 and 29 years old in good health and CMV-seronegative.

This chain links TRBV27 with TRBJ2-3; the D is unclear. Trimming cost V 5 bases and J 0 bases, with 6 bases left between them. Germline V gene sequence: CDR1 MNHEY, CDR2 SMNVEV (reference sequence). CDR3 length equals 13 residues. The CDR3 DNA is TGTGCCAGCAGTGTTATGAGCACAGATACGCAGTATTTT. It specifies CASSVMSTDTQYF.

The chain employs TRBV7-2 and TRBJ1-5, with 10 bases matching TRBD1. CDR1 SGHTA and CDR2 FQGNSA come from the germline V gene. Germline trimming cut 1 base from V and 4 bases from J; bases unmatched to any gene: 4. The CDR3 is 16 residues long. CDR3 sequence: CASSLGDRGLNQPQHF. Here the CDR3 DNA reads TGTGCCAGCAGCTTAGGGGACAGGGGACTGAATCAGCCCCAGCATTTT.

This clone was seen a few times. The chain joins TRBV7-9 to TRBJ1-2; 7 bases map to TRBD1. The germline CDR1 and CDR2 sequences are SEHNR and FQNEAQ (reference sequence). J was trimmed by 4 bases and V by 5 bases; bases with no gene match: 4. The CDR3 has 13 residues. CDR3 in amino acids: CASSPTGTYGYTF. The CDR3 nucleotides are TGTGCCAGCAGCCCGACAGGGACCTATGGCTACACCTTC.

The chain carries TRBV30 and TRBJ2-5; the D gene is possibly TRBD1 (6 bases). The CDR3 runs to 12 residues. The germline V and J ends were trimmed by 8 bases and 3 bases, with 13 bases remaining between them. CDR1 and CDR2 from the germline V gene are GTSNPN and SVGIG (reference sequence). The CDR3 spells CATGQSKETQYF. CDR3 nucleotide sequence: TGTGCCACAGGACAGTCCAAAGAGACCCAGTACTTC.

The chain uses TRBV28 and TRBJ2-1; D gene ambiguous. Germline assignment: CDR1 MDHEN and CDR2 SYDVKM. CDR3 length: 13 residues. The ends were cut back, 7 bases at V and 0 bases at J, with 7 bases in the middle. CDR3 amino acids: CASTPSSYNEQFF. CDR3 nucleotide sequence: TGTGCCAGCACTCCGAGCTCCTACAATGAGCAGTTCTTC.

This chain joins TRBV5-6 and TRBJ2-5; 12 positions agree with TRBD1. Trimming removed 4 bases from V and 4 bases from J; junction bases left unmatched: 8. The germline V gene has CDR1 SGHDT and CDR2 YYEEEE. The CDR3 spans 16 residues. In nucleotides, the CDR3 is TGTGCCAGCAGCCGGGGACAGGGGGCTTCGGGAGAGACCCAGTACTTC. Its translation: CASSRGQGASGETQYF. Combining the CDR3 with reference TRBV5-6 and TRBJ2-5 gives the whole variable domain DAGVTQSPTHLIKTRGQQVTLRCSPKSGHDTVSWYQQALGQGPQFIFQYYEEEERQRGNFPDRFSGHQFPNYSSELNVNALLLGDSALYLCASSRGQGASGETQYFGPGTRLLVL.

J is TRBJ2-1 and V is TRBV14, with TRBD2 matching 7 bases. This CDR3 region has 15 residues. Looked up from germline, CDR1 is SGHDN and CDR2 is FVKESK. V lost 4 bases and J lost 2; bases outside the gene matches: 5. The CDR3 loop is CASSPRGVPYNEQFF. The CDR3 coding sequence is TGTGCCAGCAGCCCCCGGGGGGTACCCTACAATGAGCAGTTCTTC.

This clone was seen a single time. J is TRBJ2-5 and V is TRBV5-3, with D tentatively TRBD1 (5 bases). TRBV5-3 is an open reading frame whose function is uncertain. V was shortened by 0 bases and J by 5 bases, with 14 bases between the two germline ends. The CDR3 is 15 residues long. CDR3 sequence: CARSLAPGQRETQYF. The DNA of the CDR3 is TGTGCCAGAAGCTTGGCCCCAGGGCAACGGGAGACCCAGTACTTC.

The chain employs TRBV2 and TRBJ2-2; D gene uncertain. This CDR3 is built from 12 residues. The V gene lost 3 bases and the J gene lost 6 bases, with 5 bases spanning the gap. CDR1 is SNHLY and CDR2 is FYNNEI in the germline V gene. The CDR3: CASSDRAGELFF. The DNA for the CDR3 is TGTGCCAGCAGTGACCGTGCCGGGGAGCTGTTTTTT.

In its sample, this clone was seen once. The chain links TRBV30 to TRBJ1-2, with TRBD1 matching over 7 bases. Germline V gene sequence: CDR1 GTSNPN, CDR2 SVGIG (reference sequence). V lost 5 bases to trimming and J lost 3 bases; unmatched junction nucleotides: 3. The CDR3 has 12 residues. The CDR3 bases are TGTGCCTGGGATACAGGGGACTATGGCTACACCTTC. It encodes CAWDTGDYGYTF.

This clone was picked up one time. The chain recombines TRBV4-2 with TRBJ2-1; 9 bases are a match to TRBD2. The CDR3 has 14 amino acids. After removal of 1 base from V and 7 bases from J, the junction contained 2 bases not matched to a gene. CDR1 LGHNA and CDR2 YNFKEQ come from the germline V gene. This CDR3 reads CASSQVSGRNEQFF. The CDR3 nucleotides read TGTGCCAGCAGCCAAGTTAGCGGGAGAAATGAGCAGTTCTTC.

The CDR3 sequence is CASSPSGTGNYGYTF. Here the CDR3 DNA reads TGTGCCAGCAGCCCCTCCGGGACAGGGAACTATGGCTACACCTTC. The chain recombines TRBV9 with TRBJ1-2; 9 positions match TRBD1. This CDR3 region has 15 residues. Germline lookup yields CDR1 SGDLS and CDR2 YYNGEE. V was pared by 4 bases and J by 2 bases, with 6 bases of the junction left unmatched. Full variable domain (rest looked up from reference TRBV9 and TRBJ1-2): DSGVTQTPKHLITATGQRVTLRCSPRSGDLSVYWYQQSLDQGLQFLIQYYNGEERAKGNILERFSAQQFPDLHSELNLSSLELGDSALYFCASSPSGTGNYGYTFGSGTRLTVV.

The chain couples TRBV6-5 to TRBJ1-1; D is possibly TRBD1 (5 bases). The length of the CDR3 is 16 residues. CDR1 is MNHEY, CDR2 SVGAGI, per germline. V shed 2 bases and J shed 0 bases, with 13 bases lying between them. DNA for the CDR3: TGTGCCAGCAGTTACGATGTCGGGGGATTGAACACTGAAGCTTTCTTT. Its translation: CASSYDVGGLNTEAFF.

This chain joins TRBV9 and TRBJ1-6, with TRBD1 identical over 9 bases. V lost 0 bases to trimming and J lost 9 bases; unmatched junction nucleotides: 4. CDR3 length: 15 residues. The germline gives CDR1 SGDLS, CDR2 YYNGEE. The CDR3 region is CASSVGDREASPLHF. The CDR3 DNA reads TGTGCCAGCAGCGTAGGGGACAGGGAGGCTTCACCCCTCCACTTT.

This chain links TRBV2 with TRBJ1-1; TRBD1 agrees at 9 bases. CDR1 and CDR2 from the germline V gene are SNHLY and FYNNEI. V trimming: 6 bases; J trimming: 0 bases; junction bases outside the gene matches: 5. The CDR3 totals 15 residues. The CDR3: CASRGGTGLNTEAFF. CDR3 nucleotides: TGTGCCAGCAGGGGGGGGACAGGGCTGAACACTGAAGCTTTCTTT. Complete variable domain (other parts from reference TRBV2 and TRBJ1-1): EPEVTQTPSHQVTQMGQEVILRCVPISNHLYFYWYRQILGQKVEFLVSFYNNEISEKSEIFDDQFSVERPDGSNFTLKIRSTKLEDSAMYFCASRGGTGLNTEAFFGQGTRLTVV.

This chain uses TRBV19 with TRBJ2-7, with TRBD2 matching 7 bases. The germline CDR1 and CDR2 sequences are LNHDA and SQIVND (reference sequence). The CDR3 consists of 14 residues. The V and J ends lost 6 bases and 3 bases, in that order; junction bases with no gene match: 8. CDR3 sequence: CASSSAASGYEQYF. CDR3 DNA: TGTGCCAGTAGCTCCGCAGCTAGCGGCTACGAGCAGTACTTC.

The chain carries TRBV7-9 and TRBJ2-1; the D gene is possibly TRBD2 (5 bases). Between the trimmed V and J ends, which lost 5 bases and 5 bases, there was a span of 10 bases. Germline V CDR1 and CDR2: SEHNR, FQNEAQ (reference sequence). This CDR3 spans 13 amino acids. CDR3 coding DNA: TGTGCCAGCAGCCGCCGGGATAACAATGAGCAGTTCTTC. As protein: CASSRRDNNEQFF.

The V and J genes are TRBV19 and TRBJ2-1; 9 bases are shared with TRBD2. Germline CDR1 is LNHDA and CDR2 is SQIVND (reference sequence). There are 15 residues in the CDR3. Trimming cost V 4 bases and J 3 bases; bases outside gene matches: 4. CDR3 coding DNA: TGTGCCAGTAGTACCGGGACTAGCTACTACAATGAGCAGTTCTTC. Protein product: CASSTGTSYYNEQFF.

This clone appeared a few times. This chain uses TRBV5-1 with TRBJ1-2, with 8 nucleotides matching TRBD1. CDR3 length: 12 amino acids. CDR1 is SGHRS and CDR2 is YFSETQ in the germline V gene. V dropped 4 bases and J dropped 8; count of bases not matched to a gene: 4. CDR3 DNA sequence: TGCGCCAGCAGCCAACAGGGGGACGGCTACACCTTC. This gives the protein CASSQQGDGYTF. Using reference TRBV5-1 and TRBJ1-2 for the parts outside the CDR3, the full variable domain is KAGVTQTPRYLIKTRGQQVTLSCSPISGHRSVSWYQQTPGQGLQFLFEYFSETQRNKGNFPGRFSGRQFSNSRSEMNVSTLELGDSALYLCASSQQGDGYTFGSGTRLTVV.

As DNA, the CDR3 is TGTGCCAGCAGCCGGAGTGAATACGAGCAGTACTTC. Its translation is CASSRSEYEQYF. This chain joins TRBV28 and TRBJ2-7; no clear D gene. The CDR3 consists of 12 residues. V was trimmed by 6 bases and J by 4 bases, leaving 10 bases between them. The V gene's germline CDR1 is MDHEN and CDR2 SYDVKM.

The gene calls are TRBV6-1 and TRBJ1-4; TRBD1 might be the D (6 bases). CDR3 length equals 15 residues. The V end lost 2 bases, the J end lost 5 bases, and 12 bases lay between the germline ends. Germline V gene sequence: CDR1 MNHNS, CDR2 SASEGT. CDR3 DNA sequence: TGTGCCAGCAGTGAATTCGGGACAAGAAATGAAAAACTGTTTTTT. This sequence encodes CASSEFGTRNEKLFF.